The source of this T cell receptor (beta chain) is a study of cytomegalovirus exposure and HLA in healthy donors. Repertoires were generated with immunoSEQ multiplex PCR, while TCRdb's copy carries only in-frame clones and drops some. The sample shows 250,000 or so clones, over 75% of them seen only once. The CDR3 runs to 14 residues. Per the germline V gene, CDR1 is MNHEY and CDR2 is SMNVEV (reference sequence). Trimming removed 2 bases at V and 3 bases at J, with 11 bases between. Sequenced: PBMCs. The origin of this receptor is a young man in good health and CMV-seropositive. The V and J genes are TRBV27 and TRBJ2-7; D gene uncertain. This chain's CDR3 is CASSLSAAGYEQYF. The CDR3 coding sequence is TGTGCCAGCAGTTTAAGCGCAGCAGGCTACGAGCAGTACTTC.